The present T cell receptor (beta chain) was sequenced within a study of CD8 T cells in ankylosing spondylitis. General study points: Blood from ankylosing spondylitis patients appeared to carry a characteristic roughly 8-variant TCR beta motif. Previously reported in reactive arthritis synovial fluid and blood were some of the motif variants. Disease-linked clones were found to be CD8+ and relatively rare in peripheral blood. The clones that were linked to disease were reported to be significantly enriched in matched synovial fluid samples from ankylosing spondylitis patients.

This clonotype was observed a few times. Its target is unknown. TCRdb re-called the 5' RACE reads with MiXCR, one entry per CDR3 protein. The sample consists of around 91,000 distinct CDR3 sequences, roughly 9% of them appearing once. V was pared by 4 bases and J by 6 bases, with 5 bases of the junction left unmatched. This CDR3 spans 15 amino acids. Germline CDR1 is MNHEY and CDR2 is SMNVEV (reference sequence). Material for sequencing was blood, either unsorted or a sorted T cell fraction (not recorded which). This receptor was taken from a male donor with ankylosing spondylitis. V gene TRBV27 combines with J gene TRBJ2-7; TRBD2 agrees at 14 bases. CDR3 region: CASSSGTSGSGEQYF. The CDR3 coding sequence is TGTGCCAGCAGTTCCGGGACTAGCGGGAGTGGCGAGCAGTACTTC.